Included here is one TCR beta chain sequence, with context. Blood was drawn once per donor, and each sample measured more than 2 ml. Whole blood served as the source of total RNA, and no T cell sorting took place. The sample comes from a study of monozygotic twins with inflammatory bowel disease. Germline V gives CDR1 MNHEY, CDR2 SMNVEV (reference sequence). CDR3 length equals 16 residues. TCRdb re-called the 5' RACE reads, yielding one record per CDR3 amino acid sequence without DNA. Its table records around 450,000 distinct CDR3 sequences. The sequence came from a human donor with ulcerative colitis or Crohn's disease, or a healthy co-twin of an affected twin (not recorded which). The chain joins TRBV27 to TRBJ1-6. Specimen: blood. The CDR3 protein is CASSLSAGRGNSPLHF.